This record looks at one T cell receptor (beta chain) sequence and its context. This sample is part of a study of blood T cell repertoires in COVID-19. Study in general: Material from acute and convalescent COVID-19 was sourced from the United States, Italy and Spain. T cells, B-cell-depleted T cells, or PBMCs provided the cDNA or gDNA that served as material.

Per the authors' pipeline: By means of reference gene primer amplification, nucleated cell counts were estimated. Sequencing was performed with immunoSEQ multiplex PCR; in TCRdb, only in-frame clones are kept and a portion is missing. V, J and clone size derive from that table, while D and trimming were established from the DNA sequence. The sample holds 150,000 or so clones, around 83% seen once. This CDR3 region has 17 residues. The V gene lost 5 bases and the J gene lost 3 bases, with 19 bases spanning the gap. Germline V gene data show CDR1 as SGHTA and CDR2 as FQGTGA. Sequencing input: peripheral blood. This chain uses TRBV7-3 with TRBJ2-2; tentative D call: TRBD2 (6 bases). The origin of this receptor is a woman aged 55-70 years with COVID-19, enrolled during active disease. CDR3 sequence (DNA): TGTGCCAGCAGCCCTTCCGGGGGTGGAGGGGACACCGGGGAGCTGTTTTTT. Translating gives CASSPSGGGGDTGELFF.